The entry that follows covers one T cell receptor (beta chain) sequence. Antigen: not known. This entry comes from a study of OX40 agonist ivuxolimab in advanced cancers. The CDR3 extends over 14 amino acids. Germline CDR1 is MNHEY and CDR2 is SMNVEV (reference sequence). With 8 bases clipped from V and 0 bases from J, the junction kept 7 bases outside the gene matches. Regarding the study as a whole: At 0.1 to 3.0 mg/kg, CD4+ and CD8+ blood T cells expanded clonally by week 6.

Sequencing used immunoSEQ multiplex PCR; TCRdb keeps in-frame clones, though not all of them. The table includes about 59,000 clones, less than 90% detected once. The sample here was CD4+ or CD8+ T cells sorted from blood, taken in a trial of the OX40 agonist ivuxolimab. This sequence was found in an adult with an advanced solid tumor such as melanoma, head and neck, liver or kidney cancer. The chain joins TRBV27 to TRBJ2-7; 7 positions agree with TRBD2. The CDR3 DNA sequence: TGTGCCAGCCCAGGACTAGTGGTCTCCTACGAGCAGTACTTC. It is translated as CASPGLVVSYEQYF.